In this sample, the clone carrying this T cell receptor beta chain turned up a few times. Its antigen is still unknown. Unique molecular identifiers were built into the TCRbeta library. TCRdb re-called the PCR reads with MiXCR, one entry per CDR3 protein. The sample shows fewer than 1 million distinct CDR3 sequences, roughly 15% of them seen only once. This entry belongs to a study of T-cell reconstitution after alpha-beta-depleted transplantation in children. Whole-study results and caveats: Expanded graft clones numbering several hundred reportedly gave rise to alpha-beta T cells about two months after transplant. At the one-year point after transplant, T-cell counts and TCRbeta diversity were found to come mostly from T cells that had been newly produced.

Germline CDR1 is SGDLS and CDR2 is YYNGEE. The CDR3 length is 17 residues. After removal of 4 bases from V and 0 bases from J, the junction contained 10 bases not matched to a gene. The TCR sequence derives from a male patient younger than 18 who had a stem cell transplant for acute lymphoblastic leukemia, so the T cells may come from the graft donor. The chain employs TRBV9 and TRBJ2-3, with 8 nucleotides matching TRBD2. Specimen: PBMCs, mostly from graft donor cells, collected 360 days after TCRalphabeta/CD19-depleted stem cell transplant. As DNA, the CDR3 is TGTGCCAGCAGCCCCGCCTCCGCGGGAGGTAGCACAGATACGCAGTATTTT. It is translated as CASSPASAGGSTDTQYF. The full variable domain, its missing parts supplied by reference TRBV9 and TRBJ2-3, is DSGVTQTPKHLITATGQRVTLRCSPRSGDLSVYWYQQSLDQGLQFLIQYYNGEERAKGNILERFSAQQFPDLHSELNLSSLELGDSALYFCASSPASAGGSTDTQYFGPGTRLTVL.